This TCR beta chain was found in a study of Graves' ophthalmopathy and Graves' hyperthyroidism. The CDR3 extends over 13 amino acids. Trimming took 6 bases from V and 6 from J, leaving 9 bases between them. CDR1 MNHNS and CDR2 SASEGT come from the germline V gene. This clonotype appeared many times. Researchers classed hyperthyroidism as stable given no ophthalmopathy within 18 months of follow-up. RNA transcripts yielded amplified TCR beta CDR3 regions. Second-round multiplex PCR followed a first-round RT-PCR using HTBI primers. One entry per CDR3 protein results from TCRdb running MiXCR on the multiplex PCR reads. Among about 25,000 distinct CDR3 sequences listed, approximately 48% were seen once.

Sequenced input: peripheral blood. V and J are TRBV6-1 and TRBJ1-6; D unresolved. The receptor comes from an adult woman with stable Graves' hyperthyroidism. This CDR3 reads CASRGSINSPLHF. DNA of the CDR3: TGTGCCAGCAGGGGGTCGATTAATTCACCCCTCCACTTT.